This T cell receptor beta chain stems from a study of cytomegalovirus exposure and HLA in healthy donors. CDR1 MNHNS and CDR2 SASEGT come from the germline V gene. Trimming took 8 bases from V and 7 from J; bases not matched to a gene: 10. This CDR3 comprises 14 residues. Generated by immunoSEQ multiplex PCR, the TCRdb table keeps only in-frame clones and is missing some. The table includes 65,000 to 100,000 clones, 93% detected once. The TCR was taken from a woman in her twenties or thirties in good health and CMV-seronegative. The V gene is TRBV6-1, the J gene TRBJ2-1; TRBD1 aligns across 8 bases. The sample consisted of PBMCs. The CDR3 is CASQRDWDRNEQFF. CDR3 sequence (DNA): TGTGCCAGCCAGAGGGATTGGGACAGGAATGAGCAGTTCTTC.